The text below deals with one TCR beta chain. The antigen remains unidentified. From germline, CDR1 is GTSNPN and CDR2 SVGIG (reference sequence). The V end was cut by 3 bases, the J end by 2 bases, with 16 bases between. The CDR3 sequence is 15 residues long. This specimen comes from a study of T cell responses to AZD1222 COVID-19 vaccine. Sequenced by immunoSEQ multiplex PCR; TCRdb stores in-frame clones only, minus some. The sample holds about 54,000 clones, about 89% seen once. Study-wide results and limits: Unmutated regions of variants are reportedly targeted by nearly half of spike-specific TCRs.

V usage is TRBV30 and J usage is TRBJ1-1, with D perhaps matching TRBD1 (6 bases). The sample in question was peripheral blood, obtained 28 days after the second AZD1222 dose. The receptor comes from an adult who received the AZD1222 COVID-19 vaccine. The CDR3 protein is CAWRDSGTTNTEAFF. CDR3 sequence (DNA): TGTGCCTGGAGGGATTCCGGGACAACTAACACTGAAGCTTTCTTT.